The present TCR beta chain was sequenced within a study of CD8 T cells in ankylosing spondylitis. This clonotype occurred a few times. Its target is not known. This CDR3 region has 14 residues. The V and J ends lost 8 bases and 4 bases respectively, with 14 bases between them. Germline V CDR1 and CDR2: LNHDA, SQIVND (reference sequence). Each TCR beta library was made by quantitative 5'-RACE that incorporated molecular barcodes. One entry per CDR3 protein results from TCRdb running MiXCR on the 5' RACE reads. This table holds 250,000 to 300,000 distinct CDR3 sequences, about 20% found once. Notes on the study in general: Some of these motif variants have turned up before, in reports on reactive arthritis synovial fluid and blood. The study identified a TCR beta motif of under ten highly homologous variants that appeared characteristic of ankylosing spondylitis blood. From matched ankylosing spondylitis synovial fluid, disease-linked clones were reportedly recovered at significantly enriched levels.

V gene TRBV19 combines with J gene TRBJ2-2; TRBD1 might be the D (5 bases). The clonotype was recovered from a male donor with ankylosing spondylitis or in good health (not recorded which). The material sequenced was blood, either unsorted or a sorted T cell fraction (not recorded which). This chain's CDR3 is CASSPGNPTGELFF. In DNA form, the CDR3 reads TGTGCCAGTTCACCAGGGAATCCCACCGGGGAGCTGTTTTTT.